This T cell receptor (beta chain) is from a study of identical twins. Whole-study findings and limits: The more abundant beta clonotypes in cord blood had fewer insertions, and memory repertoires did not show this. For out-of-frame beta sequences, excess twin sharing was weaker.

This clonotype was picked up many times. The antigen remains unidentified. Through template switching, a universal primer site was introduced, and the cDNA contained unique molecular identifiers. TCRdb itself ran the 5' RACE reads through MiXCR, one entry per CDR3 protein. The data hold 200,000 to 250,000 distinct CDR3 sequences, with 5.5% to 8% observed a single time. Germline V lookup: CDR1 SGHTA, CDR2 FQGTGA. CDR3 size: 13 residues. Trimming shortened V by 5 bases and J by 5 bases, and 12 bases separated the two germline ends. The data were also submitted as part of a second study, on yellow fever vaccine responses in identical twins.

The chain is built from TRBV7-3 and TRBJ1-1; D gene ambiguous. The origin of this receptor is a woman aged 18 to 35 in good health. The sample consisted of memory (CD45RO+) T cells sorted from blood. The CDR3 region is CASSPRAGTEAFF. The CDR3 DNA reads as TGTGCCAGCAGCCCCCGGGCGGGTACTGAAGCTTTCTTT.